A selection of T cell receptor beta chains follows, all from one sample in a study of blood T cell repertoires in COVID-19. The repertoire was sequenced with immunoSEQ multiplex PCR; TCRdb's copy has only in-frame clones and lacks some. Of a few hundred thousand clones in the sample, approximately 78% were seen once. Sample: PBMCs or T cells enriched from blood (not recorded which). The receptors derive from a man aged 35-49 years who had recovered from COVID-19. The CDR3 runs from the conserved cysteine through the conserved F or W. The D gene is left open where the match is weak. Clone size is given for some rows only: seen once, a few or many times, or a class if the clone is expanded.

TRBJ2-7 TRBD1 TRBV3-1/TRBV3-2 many TGTGCCAGCAGCCATGGACAGGGGGGTTCCGAGCAGTACTTC CASSHGQGGSEQYF
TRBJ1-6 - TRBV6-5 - TGTGCCAGCAAGTCGGGTTCCTATAATTCACCCCTCCACTTT CASKSGSYNSPLHF
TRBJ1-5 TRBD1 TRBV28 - TGTGCCAGCAGTTCGCCCAGGGGGCGCAATCAGCCCCAGCATTTT CASSSPRGRNQPQHF
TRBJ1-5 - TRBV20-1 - TGCAGTGCTAGAGATTTAGTGGGACTGCATTTT CSARDLVGLHF
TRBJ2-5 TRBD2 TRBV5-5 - TGTGCCAGCAGCCGGCCGACTAGCGGGAGAGAGACCCAGTACTTC CASSRPTSGRETQYF
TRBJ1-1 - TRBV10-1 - TGCGCCAGCAGTGAGTTTCAGGGTGGGACTGAAGCTTTCTTT CASSEFQGGTEAFF
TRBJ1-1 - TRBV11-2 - TGTGCCAGCAGCTTAATATTCCTGAACACTGAAGCTTTCTTT CASSLIFLNTEAFF
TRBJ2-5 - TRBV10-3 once TGTGCCATCAGTGACAGGGTTAAGAGACAAGAGACCCAGTACTTC CAISDRVKRQETQYF
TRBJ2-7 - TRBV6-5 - TGTGCCAGCAGGCCAACTCTCGGGGGACTCTACGAGCAGTACTTC CASRPTLGGLYEQYF
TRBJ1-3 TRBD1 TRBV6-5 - TGTGCCAGCCGCCACCAGGACAGGGCTGGAAACACCATATATTTT CASRHQDRAGNTIYF
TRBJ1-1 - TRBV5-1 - TGCGCCAGCAGCTTGGCCCAGGGGTTCGCTGAAGCTTTCTTT CASSLAQGFAEAFF
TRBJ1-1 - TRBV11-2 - TGTGCCAGCAGCTTAACTCTGACAACGACTGAAGCTTTCTTT CASSLTLTTTEAFF
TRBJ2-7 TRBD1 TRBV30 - TGTGCCTGGAGTGTTGACAGGGGTTACGAGCAGTACTTC CAWSVDRGYEQYF
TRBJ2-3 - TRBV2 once TGTGCCAGCACCTTACTCCGGACGGACTACGCTACGCAGTATTTT CASTLLRTDYATQYF